These 12 T cell receptor beta chains came from one sample sequenced in a study of chemoradiotherapy in HPV16-positive cancers. TCRdb's table, derived via immunoSEQ multiplex PCR, lists solely in-frame clones and lacks some. The sample has some 3,500 clones, over 75% seen once. The source was tumor tissue, collected from a patient who underwent chemoradiotherapy. The receptors derive from a human donor with HPV-associated anogenital cancer.

This clone was detected once. The chain uses TRBV6-1 and TRBJ2-3, with 8 positions matching TRBD1. V lost 5 bases to trimming and J lost 3 bases; unmatched junction nucleotides: 7. This CDR3 comprises 15 residues. In germline, CDR1 is MNHNS, CDR2 SASEGT. The CDR3 protein is CASSSGGLNTDTQYF. The CDR3 DNA follows: TGTGCCAGCAGTTCAGGGGGCTTAAATACAGATACGCAGTATTTT.

The chain carries TRBV5-1 and TRBJ1-6; D call uncertain. CDR1 and CDR2 from the germline V gene are SGHRS and YFSETQ. Trimming pared 0 bases from V and 0 bases from J, leaving 10 bases between. This CDR3 is 17 amino acids long. The CDR3 reads CASSLDSRFSYNSPLHF. The CDR3 nucleotides read TGCGCCAGCAGCTTGGACAGTAGGTTCTCCTATAATTCACCCCTCCACTTT.

In this sample, this clone turned up once. This chain links TRBV5-1 with TRBJ2-2; 8 nucleotides align to TRBD1. This CDR3 comprises 15 residues. V was clipped by 5 bases and J by 5 bases; unmatched bases: 8. Germline CDR1 is SGHRS and CDR2 is YFSETQ. The CDR3 bases are TGCGCCAGCAGTTTAAGTGGGACAGGTACCGGGGAGCTGTTTTTT. It yields the protein CASSLSGTGTGELFF.

To note about this clone: Distinct nucleotide sequences in the sample also encode this CDR3. This chain joins TRBV5-1 and TRBJ1-1; D perhaps matches TRBD1 (5 bases). In germline, CDR1 is SGHRS, CDR2 YFSETQ. Trimming took off 1 base at V and 1 base at J, with 8 bases between the two ends. The CDR3 loop spans 14 amino acids. This CDR3 is CASSLLTENTEAFF. The DNA for the CDR3 is TGCGCCAGCAGCTTGCTGACAGAGAACACTGAAGCTTTCTTT.

This clone appeared a single time. CDR3 sequence (DNA): TGCAGCGTTGAGCCGCTAGCGGGAGGTTCGTATGAGCAGTTCTTC. Its protein product is CSVEPLAGGSYEQFF. The genes are TRBV29-1 and TRBJ2-1; TRBD2 matches 11 bases. CDR1 is SQVTM, CDR2 ANQGSEA, per germline. The CDR3 is 15 residues long. The V gene end was trimmed by 3 bases and the J gene end by 8 bases; junction bases not matched to a gene: 9.

The CDR3 loop is CAWTLGQGTGGANVLTF. The DNA of the CDR3 is TGTGCCTGGACGTTAGGACAGGGTACGGGAGGGGCCAACGTCCTGACTTTC. This chain joins TRBV30 and TRBJ2-6, with 8 bases aligning to TRBD1. Unmatched junction bases numbered 12, after V lost 4 bases and J lost 4 bases. Per germline, CDR1 GTSNPN and CDR2 SVGIG (reference sequence). This CDR3 has 17 amino acids.

J is TRBJ2-1 and V is TRBV6-5; D assignment may be TRBD1 or TRBD2 (6 bases each). Germline V CDR1 and CDR2: MNHEY, SVGAGI. This CDR3 spans 14 amino acids. The germline V and J ends were trimmed by 6 bases and 4 bases, with 13 bases remaining between them. The CDR3 loop reads CASRLAGQYNEQFF. CDR3 nucleotide sequence: TGTGCCAGCAGACTGGCGGGACAATACAATGAGCAGTTCTTC.

CDR3 coding DNA: TGTGCCAGCTCCTCTCTAAGGGGGGAGCCCCAGCATTTT. Its translation is CASSSLRGEPQHF. The genes are TRBV18 and TRBJ1-5; D might be TRBD1 (6 bases). This CDR3 contains 13 residues. The V end lost 6 bases, the J end lost 8 bases, and 14 bases lay between the germline ends. Per germline, CDR1 KGHSH and CDR2 LQKENI.

The chain carries TRBV27 and TRBJ2-5, with D uncertain. V lost 5 bases and J lost 1, with 14 bases in between. This CDR3 contains 15 residues. Germline V CDR1 and CDR2: MNHEY, SMNVEV (reference sequence). This CDR3 reads CASSLPATVQETQYF. DNA for the CDR3: TGTGCCAGCAGTCTCCCAGCCACCGTCCAAGAGACCCAGTACTTC.

The chain combines TRBV5-1 with TRBJ1-5, with D unclear. The germline CDR1 and CDR2 sequences are SGHRS and YFSETQ. The length of the CDR3 is 14 residues. The V gene lost 3 bases and the J gene lost 0 bases, with 7 bases spanning the gap. The CDR3 loop reads CASSYGDSNQPQHF. CDR3 nucleotides: TGCGCCAGCAGCTACGGAGATAGCAATCAGCCCCAGCATTTT.

V usage is TRBV7-9 and J usage is TRBJ2-2; a weak D match, TRBD1 (6 bases). Germline V gene lookup returns CDR1 SEHNR and CDR2 FQNEAQ (reference sequence). V was clipped by 2 bases and J by 7 bases, with 11 bases between them. The length of the CDR3 is 14 residues. The CDR3 sequence is CASSLQTGFGELFF. CDR3 nucleotides: TGTGCCAGCAGCTTACAAACAGGGTTCGGGGAGCTGTTTTTT.

This clone was picked up one time. V usage is TRBV18 and J usage is TRBJ2-1; 14 bases are a match to TRBD2. This CDR3 has 16 residues. Per germline, CDR1 KGHSH and CDR2 LQKENI. V lost 0 bases to trimming and J lost 6 bases; unmatched junction nucleotides: 1. CDR3 loop: CASSPPGLAGANEQFF. The CDR3 nucleotides read TGTGCCAGCTCACCACCGGGACTAGCGGGGGCCAATGAGCAGTTCTTC.